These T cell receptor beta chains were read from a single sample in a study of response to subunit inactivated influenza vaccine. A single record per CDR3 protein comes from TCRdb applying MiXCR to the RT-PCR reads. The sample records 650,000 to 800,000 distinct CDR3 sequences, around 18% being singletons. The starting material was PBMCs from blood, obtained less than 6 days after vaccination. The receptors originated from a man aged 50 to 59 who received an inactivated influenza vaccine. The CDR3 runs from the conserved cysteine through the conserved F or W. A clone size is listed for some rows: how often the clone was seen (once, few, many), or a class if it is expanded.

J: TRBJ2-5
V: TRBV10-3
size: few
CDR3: CAISETRQETQYF

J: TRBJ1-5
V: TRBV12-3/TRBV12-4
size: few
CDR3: CASSETTGRTQHF

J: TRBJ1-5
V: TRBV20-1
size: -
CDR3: CSANRDRRGQPQHF

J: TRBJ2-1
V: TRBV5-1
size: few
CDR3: CASSPRRSAGGTVSYNEQFF

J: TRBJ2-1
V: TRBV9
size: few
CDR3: CASSASGAHSDEQFF

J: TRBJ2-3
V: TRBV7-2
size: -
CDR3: CASSSAVDTQYF

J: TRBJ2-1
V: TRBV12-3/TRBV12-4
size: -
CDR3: CASSLSSGGALEQFF

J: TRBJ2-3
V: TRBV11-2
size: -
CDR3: CASSSDRASGTQYF

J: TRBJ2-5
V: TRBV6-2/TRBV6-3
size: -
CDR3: CASSYTDVETQYF

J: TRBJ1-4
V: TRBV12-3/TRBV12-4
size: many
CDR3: CASSFRQFSGKLFF

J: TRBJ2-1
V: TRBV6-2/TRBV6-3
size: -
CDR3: CASSYSMGSEQFF

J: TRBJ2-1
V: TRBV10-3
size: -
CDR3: CAISVGTSGRNYNEQFF

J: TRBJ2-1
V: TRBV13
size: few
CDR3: CASSISTDRSSYNEQFF